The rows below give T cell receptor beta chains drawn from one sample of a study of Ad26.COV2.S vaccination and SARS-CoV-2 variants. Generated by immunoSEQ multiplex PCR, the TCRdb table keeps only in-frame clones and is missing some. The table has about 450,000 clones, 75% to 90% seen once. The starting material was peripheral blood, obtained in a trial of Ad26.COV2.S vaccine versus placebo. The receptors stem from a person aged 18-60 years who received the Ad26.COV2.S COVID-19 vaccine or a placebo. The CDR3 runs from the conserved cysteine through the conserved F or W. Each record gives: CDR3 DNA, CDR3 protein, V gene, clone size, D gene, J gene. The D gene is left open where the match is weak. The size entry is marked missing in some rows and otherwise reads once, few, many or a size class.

DNA: TGTGCCAGCAGCTCGGACCCGCAAGTTAATGAGCAGTTCTTC; CDR3: CASSSDPQVNEQFF; V: TRBV11-3; size: .; D: .; J: TRBJ2-1
DNA: TGCGCCAGCAGCCAAGATCGGGAGGGGTTGAACACTGAAGCTTTCTTT; CDR3: CASSQDREGLNTEAFF; V: TRBV4-3; size: .; D: .; J: TRBJ1-1
DNA: TGTGCCAGTAGTATCGGGTTTATTGACACTGAAGCTTTCTTT; CDR3: CASSIGFIDTEAFF; V: TRBV19; size: .; D: .; J: TRBJ1-1
DNA: TGTGCCACCAGCAGCGGACGGTTTCCTGGAAACACCATATATTTT; CDR3: CATSSGRFPGNTIYF; V: TRBV15; size: .; D: .; J: TRBJ1-3
DNA: TGTGCCAGCAGCACTATGACTAGCGGGATGCAGTATTTT; CDR3: CASSTMTSGMQYF; V: TRBV7-2; size: few; D: TRBD2; J: TRBJ2-3
DNA: TGTGCCAGCAGCTCAAGGCCGGGTTTAGGTGCTAATGAAAAACTGTTTTTT; CDR3: CASSSRPGLGANEKLFF; V: TRBV5-6; size: .; D: .; J: TRBJ1-4
DNA: TGTGCCAGTAGCCCCCGGAGGACTAGCGCAAACACCGGGGAGCTGTTTTTT; CDR3: CASSPRRTSANTGELFF; V: TRBV19; size: .; D: TRBD2; J: TRBJ2-2
DNA: TGTGCCAGCAGCTTAGCAAGACAGGGGCTGGAGACCCAGTACTTC; CDR3: CASSLARQGLETQYF; V: TRBV7-2; size: .; D: TRBD1; J: TRBJ2-5
DNA: TGTGCCAGCAGCTTAGTAAGGAACACCGGGGAGCTGTTTTTT; CDR3: CASSLVRNTGELFF; V: TRBV11-2; size: .; D: .; J: TRBJ2-2
DNA: TGTGCCAGCAGCTTAGCGGGGGGCAGCGGCTACACCTTC; CDR3: CASSLAGGSGYTF; V: TRBV11-2; size: .; D: .; J: TRBJ1-2
DNA: TGTGCCAGTAGTGAAGGAGGGCCAGATACGCAGTATTTT; CDR3: CASSEGGPDTQYF; V: TRBV19; size: .; D: .; J: TRBJ2-3
DNA: TGTGCCAGCAGCCGACTAGCGAGCTCCTACAATGAGCAGTTCTTC; CDR3: CASSRLASSYNEQFF; V: TRBV6-2/TRBV6-3; size: .; D: TRBD2; J: TRBJ2-1
DNA: TGCGCCAGCAGCCAAGTTTTACGGGGCACAGATACGCAGTATTTT; CDR3: CASSQVLRGTDTQYF; V: TRBV4-3; size: .; D: .; J: TRBJ2-3
DNA: TGTGCCAGTAGTATTACCGGTTTTATTGAAGCTTTCTTT; CDR3: CASSITGFIEAFF; V: TRBV19; size: .; D: .; J: TRBJ1-1
DNA: TGTGCCAGCAGTCCGACAGGGGGAGACTATGGCTACACCTTC; CDR3: CASSPTGGDYGYTF; V: TRBV28; size: .; D: TRBD1; J: TRBJ1-2
DNA: TGTGCCAGCAGCCCCACCGGGGGGAACGCTGAAGCTTTCTTT; CDR3: CASSPTGGNAEAFF; V: TRBV9; size: .; D: .; J: TRBJ1-1
DNA: TGTGCCAGCAGCTTTAAGGAGGAAAAACTGTTTTTT; CDR3: CASSFKEEKLFF; V: TRBV7-2; size: once; D: .; J: TRBJ1-4